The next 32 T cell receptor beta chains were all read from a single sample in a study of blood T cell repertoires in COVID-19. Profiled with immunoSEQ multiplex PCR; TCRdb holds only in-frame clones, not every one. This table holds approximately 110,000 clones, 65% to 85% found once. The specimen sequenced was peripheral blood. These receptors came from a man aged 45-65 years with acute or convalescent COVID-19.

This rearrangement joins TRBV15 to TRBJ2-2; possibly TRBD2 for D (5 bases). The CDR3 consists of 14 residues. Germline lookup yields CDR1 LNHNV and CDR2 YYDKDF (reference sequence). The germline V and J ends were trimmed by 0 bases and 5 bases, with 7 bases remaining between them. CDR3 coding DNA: TGTGCCACCAGCAGAGATCGAGGGACCGGGGAGCTGTTTTTT. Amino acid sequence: CATSRDRGTGELFF.

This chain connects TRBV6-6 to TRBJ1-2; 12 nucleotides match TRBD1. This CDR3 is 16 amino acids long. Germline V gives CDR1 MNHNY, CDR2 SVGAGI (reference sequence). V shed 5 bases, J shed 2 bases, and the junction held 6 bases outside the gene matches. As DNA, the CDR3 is TGTGCCAGCAGTATGGGGACAGGGGGCTGGAACTATGGCTACACCTTC. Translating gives CASSMGTGGWNYGYTF.

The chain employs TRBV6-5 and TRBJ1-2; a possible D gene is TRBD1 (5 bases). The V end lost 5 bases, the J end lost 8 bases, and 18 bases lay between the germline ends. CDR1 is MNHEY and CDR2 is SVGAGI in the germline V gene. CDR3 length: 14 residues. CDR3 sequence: CASSPYTGTGGYTF. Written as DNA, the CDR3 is TGTGCCAGCAGTCCATATACCGGGACTGGGGGCTACACCTTC.

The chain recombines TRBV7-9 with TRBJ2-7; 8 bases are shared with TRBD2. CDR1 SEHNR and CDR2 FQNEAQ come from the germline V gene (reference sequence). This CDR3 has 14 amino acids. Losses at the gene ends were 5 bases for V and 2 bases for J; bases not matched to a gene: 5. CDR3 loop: CASSPPGGTYEQYF. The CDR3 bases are TGTGCCAGCAGCCCTCCGGGGGGGACCTACGAGCAGTACTTC. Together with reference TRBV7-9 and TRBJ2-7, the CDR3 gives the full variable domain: DTGVSQNPRHKITKRGQNVTFRCDPISEHNRLYWYRQTLGQGPEFLTYFQNEAQLEKSRLLSDRFSAERPKGSFSTLEIQRTEQGDSAMYLCASSPPGGTYEQYFGPGTRLTVT.

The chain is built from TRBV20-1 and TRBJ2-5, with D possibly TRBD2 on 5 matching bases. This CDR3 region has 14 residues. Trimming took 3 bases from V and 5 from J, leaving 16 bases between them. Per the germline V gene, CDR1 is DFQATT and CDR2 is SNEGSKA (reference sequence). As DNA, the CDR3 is TGCAGTGCTAGTAGGGCTAGCTACGGGGAGACCCAGTACTTC. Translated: CSASRASYGETQYF.

The CDR3 loop is CASSTDVVLRGTF. The CDR3 region has the DNA TGTGCCAGCAGTACCGACGTGGTACTGCGGGGCACCTTC. This rearrangement joins TRBV12-3 or TRBV12-4 to TRBJ1-2; D not resolved. The V gene lost 5 bases and the J gene lost 13 bases, with 20 bases spanning the gap. This CDR3 comprises 13 residues.

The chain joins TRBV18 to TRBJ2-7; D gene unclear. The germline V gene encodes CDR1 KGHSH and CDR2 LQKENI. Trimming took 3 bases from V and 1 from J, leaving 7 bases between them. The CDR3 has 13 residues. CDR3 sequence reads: CASSPYHSYEQYF. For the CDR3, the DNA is TGTGCCAGCTCACCCTACCATTCCTACGAGCAGTACTTC.

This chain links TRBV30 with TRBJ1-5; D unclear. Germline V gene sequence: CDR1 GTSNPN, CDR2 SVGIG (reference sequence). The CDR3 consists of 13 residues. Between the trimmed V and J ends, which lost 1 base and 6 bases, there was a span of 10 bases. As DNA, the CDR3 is TGTGCCTGGAGTGAACAGATAGGTCAGCCCCAGCATTTT. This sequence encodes CAWSEQIGQPQHF.

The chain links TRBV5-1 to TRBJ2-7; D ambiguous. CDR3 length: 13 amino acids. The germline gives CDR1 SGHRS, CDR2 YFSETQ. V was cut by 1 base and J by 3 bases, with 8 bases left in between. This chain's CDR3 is CASSLTVNYEQYF. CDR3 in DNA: TGCGCCAGCAGCTTGACAGTTAACTACGAGCAGTACTTC.

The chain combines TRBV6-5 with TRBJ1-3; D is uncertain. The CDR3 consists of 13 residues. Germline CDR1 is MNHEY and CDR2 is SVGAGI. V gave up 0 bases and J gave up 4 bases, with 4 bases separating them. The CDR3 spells CASSYSRGNTIYF. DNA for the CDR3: TGTGCCAGCAGTTACTCGCGAGGAAACACCATATATTTT.

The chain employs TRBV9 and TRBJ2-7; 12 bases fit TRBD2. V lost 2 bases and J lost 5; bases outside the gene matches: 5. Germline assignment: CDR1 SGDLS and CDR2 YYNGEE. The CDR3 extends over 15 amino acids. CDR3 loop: CASSVGLAGPDEQYF. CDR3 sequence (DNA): TGTGCCAGCAGCGTTGGACTAGCGGGGCCCGACGAGCAGTACTTC. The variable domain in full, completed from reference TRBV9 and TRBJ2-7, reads DSGVTQTPKHLITATGQRVTLRCSPRSGDLSVYWYQQSLDQGLQFLIQYYNGEERAKGNILERFSAQQFPDLHSELNLSSLELGDSALYFCASSVGLAGPDEQYFGPGTRLTVT.

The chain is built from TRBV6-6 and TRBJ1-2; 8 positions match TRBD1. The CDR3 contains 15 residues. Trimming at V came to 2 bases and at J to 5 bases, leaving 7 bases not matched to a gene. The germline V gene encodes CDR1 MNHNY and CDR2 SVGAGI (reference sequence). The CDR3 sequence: CASSYPRTGTYGYTF. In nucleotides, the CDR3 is TGTGCCAGCAGTTACCCACGGACAGGGACTTATGGCTACACCTTC.

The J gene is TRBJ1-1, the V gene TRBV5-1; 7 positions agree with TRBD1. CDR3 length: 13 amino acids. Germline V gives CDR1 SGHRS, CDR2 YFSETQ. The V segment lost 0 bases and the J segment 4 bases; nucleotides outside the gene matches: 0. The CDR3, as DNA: TGCGCCAGCAGCTTGGACAGGGGCACTGAAGCTTTCTTT. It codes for CASSLDRGTEAFF.

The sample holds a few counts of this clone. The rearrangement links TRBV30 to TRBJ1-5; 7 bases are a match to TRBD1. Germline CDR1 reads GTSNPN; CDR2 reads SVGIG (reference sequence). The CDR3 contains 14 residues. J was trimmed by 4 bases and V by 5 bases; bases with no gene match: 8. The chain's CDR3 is CAWSEGARNQPQHF. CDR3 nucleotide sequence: TGTGCCTGGTCTGAGGGGGCCCGGAATCAGCCCCAGCATTTT.

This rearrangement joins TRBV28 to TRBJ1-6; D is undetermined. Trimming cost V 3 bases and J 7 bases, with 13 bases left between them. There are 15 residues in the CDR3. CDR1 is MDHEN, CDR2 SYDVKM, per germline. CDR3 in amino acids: CASSFPGAPNSPLHF. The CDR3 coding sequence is TGTGCCAGCAGTTTCCCCGGTGCTCCCAATTCACCCCTCCACTTT.

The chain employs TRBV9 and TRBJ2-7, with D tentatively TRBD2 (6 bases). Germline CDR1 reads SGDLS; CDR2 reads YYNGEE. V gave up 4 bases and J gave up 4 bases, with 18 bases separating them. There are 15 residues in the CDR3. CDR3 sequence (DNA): TGTGCCAGCAGCCCCGGGACTGACTGGGATTACGAGCAGTACTTC. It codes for CASSPGTDWDYEQYF.

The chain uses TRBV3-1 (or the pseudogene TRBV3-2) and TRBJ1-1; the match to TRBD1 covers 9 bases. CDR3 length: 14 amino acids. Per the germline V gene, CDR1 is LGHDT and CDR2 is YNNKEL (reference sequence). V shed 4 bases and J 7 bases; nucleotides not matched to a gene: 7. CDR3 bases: TGTGCCAGCAGCCCCGGGACAGGGAGGGGTGAAGCTTTCTTT. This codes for CASSPGTGRGEAFF.

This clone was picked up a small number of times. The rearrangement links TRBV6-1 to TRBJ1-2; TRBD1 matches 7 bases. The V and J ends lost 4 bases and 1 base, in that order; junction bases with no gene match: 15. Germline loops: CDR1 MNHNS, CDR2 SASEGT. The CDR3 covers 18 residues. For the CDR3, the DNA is TGTGCCAGCAGTGGGCGACAGGGATTAAGAGTGGGTAACTATGGCTACACCTTC. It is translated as CASSGRQGLRVGNYGYTF.

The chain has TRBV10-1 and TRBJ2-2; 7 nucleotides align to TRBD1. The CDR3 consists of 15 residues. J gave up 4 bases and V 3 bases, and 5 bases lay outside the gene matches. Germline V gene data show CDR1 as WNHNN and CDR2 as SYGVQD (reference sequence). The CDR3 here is CASSDPTGTTGELFF. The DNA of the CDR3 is TGCGCCAGCAGTGATCCGACAGGGACCACCGGGGAGCTGTTTTTT.

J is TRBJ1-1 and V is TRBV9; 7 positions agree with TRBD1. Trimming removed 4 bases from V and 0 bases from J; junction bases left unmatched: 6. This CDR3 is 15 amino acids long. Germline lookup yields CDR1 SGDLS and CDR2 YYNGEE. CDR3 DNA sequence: TGTGCCAGCAGCCAAGGGACAGCGATGAACACTGAAGCTTTCTTT. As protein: CASSQGTAMNTEAFF.

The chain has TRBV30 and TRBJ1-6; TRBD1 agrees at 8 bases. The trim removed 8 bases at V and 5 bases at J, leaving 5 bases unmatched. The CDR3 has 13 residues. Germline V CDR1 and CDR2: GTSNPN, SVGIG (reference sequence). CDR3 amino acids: CALGQGNNSPLHF. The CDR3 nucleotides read TGTGCCCTCGGACAGGGTAATAATTCACCCCTCCACTTT.

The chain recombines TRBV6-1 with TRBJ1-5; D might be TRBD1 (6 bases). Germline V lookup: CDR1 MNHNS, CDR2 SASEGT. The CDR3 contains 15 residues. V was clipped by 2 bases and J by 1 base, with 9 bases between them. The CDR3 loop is CASSEIGQSNQPQHF. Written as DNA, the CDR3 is TGTGCCAGCAGTGAAATCGGACAGAGCAATCAGCCCCAGCATTTT.

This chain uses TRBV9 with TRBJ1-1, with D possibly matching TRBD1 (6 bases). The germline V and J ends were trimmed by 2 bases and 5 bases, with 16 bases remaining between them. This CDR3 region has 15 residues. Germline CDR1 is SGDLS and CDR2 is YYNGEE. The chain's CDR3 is CASSVHSDSRTEAFF. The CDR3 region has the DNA TGTGCCAGCAGCGTCCACTCGGACAGTCGAACTGAAGCTTTCTTT.

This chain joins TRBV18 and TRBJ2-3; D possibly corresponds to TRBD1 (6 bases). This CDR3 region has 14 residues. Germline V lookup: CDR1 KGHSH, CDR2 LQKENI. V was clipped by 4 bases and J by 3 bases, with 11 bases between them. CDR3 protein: CASSLPDRTDTQYF. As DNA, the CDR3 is TGTGCCAGCTCACTGCCTGACAGGACAGATACGCAGTATTTT.

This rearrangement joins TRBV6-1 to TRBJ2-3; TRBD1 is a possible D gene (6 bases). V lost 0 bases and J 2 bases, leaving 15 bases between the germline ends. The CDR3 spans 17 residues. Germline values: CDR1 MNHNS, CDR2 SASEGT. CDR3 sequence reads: CASSEAHQGFNTDTQYF. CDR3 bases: TGTGCCAGCAGTGAAGCGCACCAGGGGTTTAACACAGATACGCAGTATTTT.

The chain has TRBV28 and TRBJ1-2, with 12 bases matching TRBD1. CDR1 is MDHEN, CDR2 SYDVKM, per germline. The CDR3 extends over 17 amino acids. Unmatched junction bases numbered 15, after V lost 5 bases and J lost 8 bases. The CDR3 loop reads CASSPLTIAGTGGGYTF. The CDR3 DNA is TGTGCCAGCAGTCCACTCACTATTGCCGGGACAGGGGGCGGCTACACCTTC.

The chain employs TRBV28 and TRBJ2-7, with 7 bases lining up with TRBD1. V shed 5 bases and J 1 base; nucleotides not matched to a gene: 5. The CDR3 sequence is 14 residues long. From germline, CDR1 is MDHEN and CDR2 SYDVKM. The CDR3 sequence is CASSPNRGSYEQYF. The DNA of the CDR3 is TGTGCCAGCAGTCCCAACAGGGGTTCCTACGAGCAGTACTTC.

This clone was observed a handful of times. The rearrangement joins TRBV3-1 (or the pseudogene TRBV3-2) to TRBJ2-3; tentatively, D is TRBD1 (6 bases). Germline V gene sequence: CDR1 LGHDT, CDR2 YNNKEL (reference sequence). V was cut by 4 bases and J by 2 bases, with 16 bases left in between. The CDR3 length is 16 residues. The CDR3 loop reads CASSPFGGLPTDTQYF. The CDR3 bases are TGTGCCAGCAGCCCCTTTGGGGGCCTCCCCACAGATACGCAGTATTTT.

CDR3 sequence: CATSDPQGNQPQHF. DNA of the CDR3: TGTGCCACCAGTGATCCACAGGGAAATCAGCCCCAGCATTTT. The V and J genes are TRBV24-1 and TRBJ1-5; perhaps TRBD1 as D (6 bases). V lost 3 bases and J 4 bases, leaving 9 bases between the germline ends. Per germline, CDR1 KGHDR and CDR2 SFDVKD. CDR3 size: 14 residues.

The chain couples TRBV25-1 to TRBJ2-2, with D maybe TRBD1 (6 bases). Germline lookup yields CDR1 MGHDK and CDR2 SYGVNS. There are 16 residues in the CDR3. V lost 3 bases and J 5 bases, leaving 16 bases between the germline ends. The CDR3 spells CASSDGYQGYTGELFF. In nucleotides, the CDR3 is TGTGCCAGCAGTGATGGATATCAGGGGTATACCGGGGAGCTGTTTTTT. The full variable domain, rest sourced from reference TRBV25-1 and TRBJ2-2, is EADIYQTPRYLVIGTGKKITLECSQTMGHDKMYWYQQDPGMELHLIHYSYGVNSTEKGDLSSESTVSRIRTEHFPLTLESARPSHTSQYLCASSDGYQGYTGELFFGEGSRLTVL.

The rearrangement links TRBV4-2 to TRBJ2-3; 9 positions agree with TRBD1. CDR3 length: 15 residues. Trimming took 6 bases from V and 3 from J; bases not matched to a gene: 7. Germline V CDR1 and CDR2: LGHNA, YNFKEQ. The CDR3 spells CASRFGTGSTDTQYF. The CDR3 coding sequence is TGTGCCAGCAGATTCGGGACAGGGTCAACAGATACGCAGTATTTT.

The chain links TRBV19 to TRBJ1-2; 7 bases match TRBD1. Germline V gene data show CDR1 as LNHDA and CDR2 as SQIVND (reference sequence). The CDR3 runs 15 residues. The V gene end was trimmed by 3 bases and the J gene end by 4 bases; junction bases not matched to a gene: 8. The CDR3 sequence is CASSIPSRDSYGYTF. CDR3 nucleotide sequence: TGTGCCAGTAGTATCCCCTCGCGGGACAGCTATGGCTACACCTTC.